The 18 T cell receptor beta chains listed next were all sequenced from one sample in a study of blood T cells in healthy people across ages. A second PCR, run for roughly 7 to 12 cycles, used a sample-barcoded 5' primer plus a J-beta primer mix. TCRdb re-called the 5' RACE reads with MiXCR, one entry per CDR3 protein. This table has more than 450,000 distinct CDR3 sequences, roughly a quarter appearing once. This sample also belongs to another study, concerning T cells of mothers and their children.

Specimen: blood. Receptors were obtained from a boy between 2 and 10 years old in good health.

V and J are TRBV12-5 and TRBJ1-1; possible D gene TRBD1, 5 bases. Germline assignment: CDR1 LGHNT and CDR2 FRNRAP. V was shortened by 0 bases and J by 0 bases, with 8 bases between the two germline ends. The CDR3 covers 15 residues. This chain's CDR3 is CASGLVWGVNTEAFF. The CDR3 DNA follows: TGTGCTAGTGGTTTGGTATGGGGGGTGAACACTGAAGCTTTCTTT.

This clonotype has a handful of counts. The rearrangement joins TRBV6-1 to TRBJ2-5; 11 nucleotides align to TRBD2. The CDR3 spans 17 residues. J was trimmed by 4 bases and V by 6 bases; bases with no gene match: 13. CDR1 MNHNS and CDR2 SASEGT come from the germline V gene. CDR3 loop: CASRGGLAGGKGETQYF. DNA for the CDR3: TGTGCCAGCAGAGGGGGGCTAGCGGGGGGAAAAGGAGAGACCCAGTACTTC.

V gene TRBV9 combines with J gene TRBJ2-5, with D possibly matching TRBD2 (6 bases). Trimming stripped 0 bases from V and 7 bases from J, with 13 bases between. The CDR3 covers 14 residues. Germline lookup yields CDR1 SGDLS and CDR2 YYNGEE. The CDR3 sequence is CASSVGGDEGTQYF. CDR3 DNA sequence: TGTGCCAGCAGCGTAGGGGGGGACGAAGGGACCCAGTACTTC.

This clonotype has more than one count but fewer than ten. This chain links TRBV6-2 or TRBV6-3 with TRBJ2-5; the match to TRBD1 covers 10 bases. Germline CDR1 reads MNHEY; CDR2 reads SVGEGT. This CDR3 is built from 12 residues. V gave up 11 bases and J gave up 4 bases; unmatched junction bases: 4. CDR3: CAYRDRGETQYF. CDR3 nucleotides: TGTGCCTACCGGGACAGGGGAGAGACCCAGTACTTC.

A few counts support this clonotype. V and J are TRBV20-1 and TRBJ2-5, with 11 positions matching TRBD2. The CDR3 extends over 15 amino acids. The germline V gene has CDR1 DFQATT and CDR2 SNEGSKA (reference sequence). The V and J ends lost 0 bases and 5 bases, in that order; junction bases with no gene match: 5. The CDR3 region has the DNA TGCAGTGCTAGAGATGAGACTAGCGGGGTCGAGACCCAGTACTTC. Its translation: CSARDETSGVETQYF.

This clonotype appeared a few times. This CDR3 fails to terminate in the conserved phenylalanine or tryptophan, so it likely reflects a read error. The rearrangement joins TRBV7-2 to TRBJ1-5; no firm D call. Germline CDR1 and CDR2: SGHTA and FQGNSA. Trimming stripped 1 base from V and 7 bases from J, with 5 bases between. The CDR3 is 12 amino acids. The CDR3 DNA follows: TGTGCCAGCAGCTTAGACCGACAGCCCCAGCATCTT. Translation gives CASSLDRQPQHL.

J is TRBJ2-5 and V is TRBV7-6, with 11 bases aligning to TRBD2. The germline gives CDR1 SGHVS, CDR2 FNYEAQ. This CDR3 has 16 residues. Germline trimming cut 0 bases from V and 5 bases from J; bases unmatched to any gene: 5. CDR3 sequence reads: CASSLALAGGSETQYF. CDR3 nucleotides: TGTGCCAGCAGCTTAGCTCTAGCGGGGGGCAGTGAGACCCAGTACTTC. The entire variable domain, with the rest obtained from reference TRBV7-6 and TRBJ2-5, is as follows: GAGVSQSPRYKVTKRGQDVALRCDPISGHVSLYWYRQALGQGPEFLTYFNYEAQQDKSGLPNDRFSAERPEGSISTLTIQRTEQRDSAMYRCASSLALAGGSETQYFGPGTRLLVL.

This clonotype was seen more than once but under ten times. CDR3 coding DNA: TGTGCCACCAGTGATTCCGGGACAGGGAACACCGGGGAGCTGTTTTTT. It encodes CATSDSGTGNTGELFF. The rearrangement joins TRBV24-1 to TRBJ2-2; 8 bases are a match to TRBD1. The CDR3 sequence is 16 residues long. The V gene end was trimmed by 2 bases and the J gene end by 1 base; junction bases not matched to a gene: 2. The germline gives CDR1 KGHDR, CDR2 SFDVKD.

A few counts support this clonotype. The J gene is TRBJ2-1, the V gene TRBV3-1; a possible D gene is TRBD2 (5 bases). V was cut by 2 bases and J by 6 bases, with 14 bases left in between. From germline, CDR1 is LGHDT and CDR2 YNNKEL (reference sequence). This CDR3 is built from 15 residues. The CDR3 DNA reads TGTGCCAGCAGCCAATCGGGATTTCACTTCAATGAGCAGTTCTTC. Its translation: CASSQSGFHFNEQFF.

V and J are TRBV19 and TRBJ2-2; D not certain. The CDR3 has 13 residues. Trimming cost V 4 bases and J 0 bases, with 3 bases left between them. CDR1 and CDR2 (germline): LNHDA, SQIVND (reference sequence). The CDR3, as DNA: TGTGCCAGTAGTAATCCGAACACCGGGGAGCTGTTTTTT. Translated, it gives CASSNPNTGELFF.

The chain is built from TRBV9 and TRBJ2-6, with 7 positions matching TRBD1. The CDR3 loop spans 18 amino acids. Germline V gene sequence: CDR1 SGDLS, CDR2 YYNGEE. The ends lost 0 bases at V and 0 bases at J; junction bases unmatched: 6. CDR3 amino acids: CASSVATGLSSGANVLTF. CDR3 in DNA: TGTGCCAGCAGCGTAGCGACAGGGCTAAGCTCTGGGGCCAACGTCCTGACTTTC.

The chain links TRBV12-3 or TRBV12-4 to TRBJ1-2; the match to TRBD1 covers 7 bases. Trimming cost V 2 bases and J 3 bases; bases outside gene matches: 6. This CDR3 is built from 15 residues. Here the CDR3 DNA reads TGTGCCAGCAGTTTACATACAGGGGAGGACTATGGCTACACCTTC. Amino acid sequence: CASSLHTGEDYGYTF.

V and J are TRBV28 and TRBJ2-2; 11 nucleotides match TRBD2. CDR1 and CDR2 (germline): MDHEN, SYDVKM. The CDR3 is 16 residues long. V shed 5 bases and J 5 bases; nucleotides not matched to a gene: 7. CDR3 DNA sequence: TGTGCCAGCAGTATACTAGCGGGAGTCGGGACCGGGGAGCTGTTTTTT. Translation gives CASSILAGVGTGELFF.

The chain recombines TRBV7-9 with TRBJ1-1; a possible D gene is TRBD1 (5 bases). Trimming shortened V by 5 bases and J by 8 bases, and 15 bases separated the two germline ends. CDR1 is SEHNR, CDR2 FQNEAQ, per germline (reference sequence). The length of the CDR3 is 13 residues. CDR3: CASSGGPELEAFF. The CDR3 region has the DNA TGTGCCAGCAGCGGGGGTCCGGAACTGGAAGCTTTCTTT.

The table lists this clonotype with a few counts. This chain connects TRBV29-1 to TRBJ2-7, with a possible D match to TRBD1 (5 bases). CDR1 SQVTM and CDR2 ANQGSEA come from the germline V gene. This CDR3 has 13 residues. Trimming removed 2 bases at V and 0 bases at J, with 8 bases between. CDR3 coding DNA: TGCAGCGTTGAAATCCAGGGCTCCTACGAGCAGTACTTC. As protein: CSVEIQGSYEQYF.

This clonotype was observed a handful of times. The J gene is TRBJ1-6, the V gene TRBV13; no clear D gene. The CDR3 totals 17 residues. Germline V gene data show CDR1 as PRHDT and CDR2 as FYEKMQ (reference sequence). V lost 6 bases and J lost 7, with 22 bases in between. The CDR3 sequence: CASRSPGTGLMNSPLHF. DNA for the CDR3: TGTGCCAGCAGGTCCCCAGGTACGGGGTTGATGAATTCACCCCTCCACTTT.

This clonotype was found a few times. The CDR3 coding sequence is TGTGCCAGCAGCGCCGGGGGGGCCCGATCTGGGCAGTTCTTC. Protein product: CASSAGGARSGQFF. The chain carries TRBV9 and TRBJ2-5; 8 bases are a match to TRBD2. Gene TRBJ2-1 matches the end of the DNA better, so the J call may be wrong. CDR3 length equals 14 residues. Germline V lookup: CDR1 SGDLS, CDR2 YYNGEE.

The rearrangement links TRBV29-1 to TRBJ2-1; D might be TRBD1 (5 bases). The germline V and J ends were trimmed by 3 bases and 2 bases, with 11 bases remaining between them. CDR1 is SQVTM, CDR2 ANQGSEA, per germline. The CDR3 covers 14 residues. In DNA form, the CDR3 reads TGCAGCGTTGAGGGCGGACACCCCTACAATGAGCAGTTCTTC. Protein product: CSVEGGHPYNEQFF.